A single T cell receptor beta chain is shown here with its context. This sample stems from a study of blood T cell repertoires in COVID-19. The germline gives CDR1 SEHNR, CDR2 FQNEAQ (reference sequence). The CDR3 sequence is 13 residues long. The germline V and J ends were trimmed by 1 base and 7 bases, with 7 bases remaining between them. TCRdb keeps only in-frame clones here, not all; method: immunoSEQ multiplex PCR. The sample lists 150,000 to 200,000 clones; nearly 90% were seen once. The V gene is TRBV7-9, the J gene TRBJ1-4, with D unresolved. Sequencing used peripheral blood. This TCR derives from a man aged 50-59 years with acute or convalescent COVID-19. In DNA, the CDR3 is TGTGCCAGCAGCTTAGTCAGGTCTGAAAAACTGTTTTTT. It specifies CASSLVRSEKLFF.